This TCR beta chain was identified in a study of T-cell memory formation after mild COVID-19. Study as a whole: Clustering of TCRs was largely donor specific.

As to this clonotype: Its antigen is not identified.

5'RACE primed at constant segments yielded TCR alpha and TCR beta cDNA libraries bearing sample barcodes and UMIs. TCRdb processed the 5' RACE reads anew with MiXCR; each CDR3 protein has one entry. Here the sample spans hundreds of thousands of distinct CDR3 sequences, 20% to 25% being singletons. Study-wide results and caveats: CD8+ contracting clones occupied EMRA, while CD4+ ones occupied mainly CM and EM.

Germline V gene sequence: CDR1 MGHRA, CDR2 YSYEKL. CDR3 length: 17 residues. V was cut by 3 bases and J by 3 bases, with 21 bases left in between. This clonotype was sampled from an adult woman who had mild COVID-19 (a few samples of this study predate the infection). Cell type and time point are not known. The chain is built from TRBV4-1 and TRBJ2-7; a possible D gene is TRBD2 (6 bases). Material: PBMCs or a T cell subset sorted from them (not recorded which). The CDR3 is CASSHEAPPSEIYEQYF. The CDR3 nucleotides are TGCGCCAGCAGCCACGAAGCCCCTCCTAGCGAGATCTACGAGCAGTACTTC.